The rows below give T cell receptor beta chains drawn from one sample of a study of shared T cell receptors in the human thymus. Measured with immunoSEQ multiplex PCR; TCRdb has only the in-frame clones, and not every one. In the table there are some 700,000 clones, roughly 85% of which are singletons. The same sample was also used in a study of human thymus T cells.

Sequencing was performed on thymocytes. The receptors originated from a girl in the first two years of life with a congenital heart defect. Both conserved end residues are part of each CDR3. The D gene is left open where the match is weak. Only some rows state a clone size, as once, few, many or a class for expanded clones.

v_call	j_call	clone_size	d_call	cdr3_aa	cdr3_nt
TRBV7-2	TRBJ1-6	-	TRBD1	CASSTKLTGSTGGNSPLHF	TGTGCCAGCAGCACCAAACTAACCGGGTCGACAGGGGGCAATTCACCCCTCCACTTT
TRBV7-6	TRBJ2-3	-	TRBD2	CASSPKLAGGTDTQYF	TGTGCCAGCAGCCCCAAGCTAGCGGGGGGTACAGATACGCAGTATTTT
TRBV21-1	TRBJ1-3	few	-	CASSKGSQGANTIYF	TGTGCCAGCAGCAAAGGATCGCAGGGGGCGAACACCATATATTTT
TRBV10-3	TRBJ2-7	-	TRBD1	CAISDKDRDRGQTEYEQYF	TGTGCCATCAGTGATAAGGACCGGGACAGGGGGCAAACCGAATACGAGCAGTACTTC
TRBV2	TRBJ1-3	-	-	CASSERGFGNTIYF	TGTGCCAGCAGTGAAAGGGGTTTTGGAAACACCATATATTTT
TRBV12-5	TRBJ2-7	-	TRBD1	CASGQPSRGQGAYEQYF	TGTGCTAGTGGTCAACCGTCCAGAGGGCAGGGGGCGTACGAGCAGTACTTC
TRBV28	TRBJ1-2	-	TRBD1	CASSPGQGEGYTF	TGTGCCAGCAGTCCTGGACAGGGAGAGGGCTACACCTTC
TRBV6-1	TRBJ1-2	-	-	CASSEKFAGKNYGYTF	TGTGCCAGCAGTGAAAAATTTGCAGGGAAAAACTATGGCTACACCTTC
TRBV9	TRBJ2-3	-	TRBD2	CASSVGGGSSTDTQYF	TGTGCCAGCAGCGTAGGGGGGGGATCTAGCACAGATACGCAGTATTTT
TRBV19	TRBJ2-1	-	TRBD1	CASSPGWDRGPREQFF	TGTGCCAGTAGTCCTGGATGGGACAGGGGGCCACGGGAGCAGTTCTTC
TRBV19	TRBJ2-7	once	TRBD1	CASRGTGGFYEQYF	TGTGCCAGCCGAGGGACAGGGGGTTTCTACGAGCAGTACTTC
TRBV7-9	TRBJ1-2	-	TRBD1	CASSNEDRGFYGYTF	TGTGCCAGCAGCAACGAGGACAGGGGGTTCTATGGCTACACCTTC
TRBV7-9	TRBJ1-2	-	TRBD1	CASSSFWDRGRSGYTF	TGTGCCAGCAGCTCCTTCTGGGACAGGGGGCGTAGTGGCTACACCTTC
TRBV6-1	TRBJ1-6	-	-	CALGEPDSPLHF	TGTGCCCTGGGCGAGCCGGATTCACCCCTCCACTTT
TRBV27	TRBJ1-2	-	TRBD1	CASRNPSGTEDGYTF	TGTGCCAGCAGGAATCCCTCCGGGACAGAGGATGGCTACACCTTC
TRBV7-6	TRBJ2-7	-	-	CASSLGGPQYEQYF	TGTGCCAGCAGCTTAGGAGGCCCCCAGTACGAGCAGTACTTC
TRBV5-5	TRBJ1-6	-	-	CASSLQKGGEGSPLHF	TGTGCCAGCAGCTTACAGAAGGGAGGGGAAGGTTCACCCCTCCACTTT
TRBV5-6	TRBJ2-7	few	-	CASSTNRAPTYEQYF	TGTGCCAGCAGCACCAACAGGGCCCCCACCTACGAGCAGTACTTC
TRBV4-1	TRBJ2-7	few	TRBD1	CASSQVAGTARSEQYF	TGCGCCAGCAGCCAAGTAGCCGGGACAGCCCGGTCCGAGCAGTACTTC
TRBV6-1	TRBJ2-7	once	TRBD1	CASRQGITPEQYF	TGTGCCAGCCGACAGGGGATAACACCCGAGCAGTACTTC
TRBV7-4	TRBJ1-2	-	TRBD1	CASSLSTGGSYGYTF	TGTGCCAGCAGCCTCTCTACAGGGGGATCGTATGGCTACACCTTC
TRBV5-1	TRBJ2-3	few	-	CASKTSPSTDTQYF	TGCGCCAGCAAGACATCCCCTAGCACAGATACGCAGTATTTT
TRBV6-5	TRBJ1-2	-	-	CASSEGHLRDGYTF	TGTGCCAGCAGTGAGGGACATTTAAGGGATGGCTACACCTTC
TRBV10-3	TRBJ1-6	-	-	CATSGDWGGDSYNSPLHF	TGTGCCACCTCAGGGGACTGGGGGGGAGACTCCTATAATTCACCCCTCCACTTT
TRBV10-1	TRBJ1-1	-	TRBD1	CASSQGDRLNTEAFF	TGCGCCAGCAGCCAGGGGGACAGGCTAAACACTGAAGCTTTCTTT
TRBV20-1	TRBJ1-4	-	-	CRTRINEKLFF	TGCAGGACTCGGATTAATGAAAAACTGTTTTTT
TRBV19	TRBJ2-1	-	TRBD2	CASSIEPAGGDEQFF	TGTGCCAGTAGTATAGAGCCAGCGGGGGGGGATGAGCAGTTCTTC
TRBV4-3	TRBJ1-1	-	-	CASSPATAMNTEAFF	TGCGCCAGCAGCCCAGCGACAGCTATGAACACTGAAGCTTTCTTT
TRBV30	TRBJ2-5	-	-	CAWSVQTVFQETQYF	TGTGCCTGGAGTGTACAAACAGTCTTCCAAGAGACCCAGTACTTC
TRBV2	TRBJ1-5	few	TRBD1	CASSARQGNQPQHF	TGTGCCAGCAGCGCCAGACAGGGGAATCAGCCCCAGCATTTT
TRBV4-2	TRBJ2-1	-	TRBD2	CASSQHPATSGGADEQFF	TGTGCCAGCAGCCAACACCCCGCTACTAGCGGGGGGGCCGATGAGCAGTTCTTC
TRBV4-3	TRBJ1-1	-	-	CASSQDRSWGDTEAFF	TGCGCCAGCAGCCAAGATCGTAGTTGGGGAGACACTGAAGCTTTCTTT
TRBV7-7	TRBJ2-7	-	TRBD1	CASSPGTGRDEQYF	TGTGCTAGCAGCCCGGGGACAGGGCGGGACGAGCAGTACTTC
TRBV7-3	TRBJ2-1	-	-	CASSLTGVGIGSDNEQFF	TGTGCCAGCAGCTTAACTGGGGTCGGGATCGGGTCTGACAATGAGCAGTTCTTC
TRBV28	TRBJ1-2	-	TRBD1	CASSFTGVSYGYTF	TGTGCCAGCAGTTTCACAGGGGTGAGCTATGGCTACACCTTC
TRBV6-6	TRBJ1-1	once	TRBD1	CASRPDRVSEAFF	TGTGCCAGCAGACCCGACAGGGTCTCTGAAGCTTTCTTT
TRBV5-1	TRBJ1-4	-	-	CASSENRTATNEKLFF	TGCGCCAGCAGCGAGAATAGGACAGCAACTAATGAAAAACTGTTTTTT
TRBV11-2	TRBJ2-7	-	-	CASRHKSYEQYF	TGTGCCAGCAGACATAAAAGCTACGAGCAGTACTTC
TRBV7-8	TRBJ1-1	-	TRBD1	CASSLADRDPWDTEAFF	TGTGCCAGCAGCTTAGCGGACAGGGATCCTTGGGACACTGAAGCTTTCTTT
TRBV4-1	TRBJ1-1	once	TRBD1	CASSQDLGGAQETEAFF	TGCGCCAGCAGCCAAGATCTAGGGGGCGCTCAGGAAACTGAAGCTTTCTTT
TRBV5-6	TRBJ2-1	-	TRBD1	CASSVTGPLDNEQFF	TGTGCCAGCAGCGTGACAGGGCCCCTCGACAATGAGCAGTTCTTC
TRBV20-1	TRBJ2-5	-	-	CSARVGETQYF	TGCAGTGCTAGAGTCGGAGAGACCCAGTACTTC
TRBV29-1	TRBJ1-2	-	TRBD1	CSVEASGTGSYGYTF	TGCAGCGTTGAAGCCTCCGGGACAGGGTCCTATGGCTACACCTTC
TRBV2	TRBJ2-1	-	-	CASSRTRGDENEQFF	TGTGCCAGCAGCCGGACTCGTGGGGATGAAAATGAGCAGTTCTTC
TRBV4-3	TRBJ1-1	-	-	CASSQDRGNTEAFF	TGCGCCAGCAGCCAAGATAGGGGGAACACTGAAGCTTTCTTT
TRBV4-3	TRBJ2-7	-	-	CASSQVLADTSSGEQYF	TGCGCCAGCAGCCAAGTCCTGGCAGACACATCCAGTGGCGAGCAGTACTTC
TRBV29-1	TRBJ2-1	-	TRBD2	CSGSGLAGGFDPNEQFF	TGCAGCGGATCGGGACTAGCGGGGGGGTTTGACCCCAATGAGCAGTTCTTC